These 25 T cell receptor beta chains were all obtained from the same sample, sequenced in a study of cytomegalovirus exposure and HLA in healthy donors. The PCR ran on 60 Vbeta and 13 Jbeta primers. Clones were read by immunoSEQ multiplex PCR, and TCRdb kept only the in-frame ones, dropping some. The sample carries roughly 140,000 clones, around 85% recorded once. The specimen sequenced was PBMCs. The receptors come from a female donor in good health and CMV-seronegative.

The rearrangement links TRBV5-1 to TRBJ2-7; D is undetermined. Per germline, CDR1 SGHRS and CDR2 YFSETQ. Deletions cut 0 bases from V and 0 bases from J, with 7 bases between. This CDR3 is 14 amino acids long. CDR3 protein: CASSLGDNSYEQYF. As DNA, the CDR3 is TGCGCCAGCAGCTTGGGAGATAACTCCTACGAGCAGTACTTC. Complete variable domain (other parts from reference TRBV5-1 and TRBJ2-7): KAGVTQTPRYLIKTRGQQVTLSCSPISGHRSVSWYQQTPGQGLQFLFEYFSETQRNKGNFPGRFSGRQFSNSRSEMNVSTLELGDSALYLCASSLGDNSYEQYFGPGTRLTVT.

This clone occurred a few times. The chain joins TRBV6-1 to TRBJ2-7; 8 nucleotides line up with TRBD1. Germline CDR1 MNHNS, CDR2 SASEGT. CDR3 length: 14 amino acids. V lost 7 bases and J lost 2; bases outside the gene matches: 7. The CDR3, as DNA: TGTGCCAGCATGACCGGGACAGGTACCTACGAGCAGTACTTC. As protein: CASMTGTGTYEQYF.

The chain uses TRBV7-9 and TRBJ2-2, with 13 bases identical to TRBD2. The CDR3 sequence is 15 residues long. CDR1 is SEHNR, CDR2 FQNEAQ, per germline (reference sequence). Trimming took 5 bases from V and 10 from J; bases not matched to a gene: 7. The CDR3: CASSGGTSGKPELFF. The CDR3 DNA is TGTGCCAGCAGCGGCGGGACTAGCGGGAAACCGGAGCTGTTTTTT.

This chain links TRBV15 with TRBJ2-3; 10 nucleotides align to TRBD2. Germline V gene sequence: CDR1 LNHNV, CDR2 YYDKDF (reference sequence). The length of the CDR3 is 15 residues. Germline trimming cut 5 bases from V and 4 bases from J; bases unmatched to any gene: 6. In DNA form, the CDR3 reads TGTGCCACCAGCCCTTCCGGGACTAGCGCAGATACGCAGTATTTT. Translation gives CATSPSGTSADTQYF.

V and J are TRBV28 and TRBJ1-5; no clear D. The V and J ends lost 5 bases and 1 base respectively, with 12 bases between them. The CDR3 sequence is 15 residues long. Looked up from germline, CDR1 is MDHEN and CDR2 is SYDVKM. CDR3 in DNA: TGTGCCAGCAGTCTCTTACCGAGGAGCAATCAGCCCCAGCATTTT. This sequence encodes CASSLLPRSNQPQHF.

This clone was observed a few times. V gene TRBV7-8 combines with J gene TRBJ2-7, with TRBD2 as a possible D gene (8 bases). This CDR3 contains 17 residues. V gave up 2 bases and J gave up 0 bases, with 17 bases separating them. Germline CDR1 is SGHVS and CDR2 is FQNEAQ. The CDR3 DNA follows: TGTGCCAGCAGCTTAAGGGGGCGTAGCGGGGTCTCCTACGAGCAGTACTTC. This sequence encodes CASSLRGRSGVSYEQYF.

This clone was counted between two and nine times. V and J are TRBV5-1 and TRBJ2-1; 8 nucleotides agree with TRBD1. There are 14 residues in the CDR3. The germline V gene has CDR1 SGHRS and CDR2 YFSETQ. The ends lost 4 bases at V and 4 bases at J; junction bases unmatched: 4. In DNA, the CDR3 is TGCGCCAGCAGCGAGGGACAGGTTTACAATGAGCAGTTCTTC. This sequence encodes CASSEGQVYNEQFF.

The genes are TRBV6-4 and TRBJ1-4, with unresolved D. Trimming left V 10 bases short and J 4 bases short, with 19 bases between. The CDR3 loop spans 15 amino acids. Germline V lookup: CDR1 MRHNA, CDR2 SNTAGT. The CDR3 loop reads CATNDNGRYNEKLFF. The DNA of the CDR3 is TGTGCCACCAACGATAACGGCAGGTATAATGAAAAACTGTTTTTT.

This rearrangement joins TRBV11-2 to TRBJ2-7, with TRBD1 identical over 7 bases. This CDR3 is built from 13 residues. Losses at the gene ends were 5 bases for V and 1 base for J; bases not matched to a gene: 2. Germline V gives CDR1 SGHAT, CDR2 FQNNGV. This chain's CDR3 is CASSPGQSYEQYF. CDR3 DNA: TGTGCCAGCAGCCCGGGACAGTCCTACGAGCAGTACTTC.

This chain uses TRBV9 with TRBJ2-7; TRBD1 is a possible D gene (5 bases). With 0 bases removed from V and 0 bases from J, the gap between germline ends came to 10 bases. This CDR3 is built from 15 residues. Germline CDR1 reads SGDLS; CDR2 reads YYNGEE. CDR3 coding DNA: TGTGCCAGCAGCGTAGAGACAGATAGCTCCTACGAGCAGTACTTC. It encodes CASSVETDSSYEQYF.

The V and J genes are TRBV14 and TRBJ2-2, with D maybe TRBD1 (5 bases). With 3 bases removed from V and 4 bases from J, the gap between germline ends came to 6 bases. The CDR3 totals 13 residues. CDR1 is SGHDN, CDR2 FVKESK, per germline. Written as DNA, the CDR3 is TGTGCCAGCAGCCAGACAGTCACCGGGGAGCTGTTTTTT. Amino acids: CASSQTVTGELFF.

The rearrangement uses TRBV28 and TRBJ2-5; perhaps TRBD2 as D (5 bases). Near its end, the DNA agrees better with TRBJ2-7, so the J call may be wrong. The CDR3 runs to 13 residues. Germline CDR1 and CDR2: MDHEN and SYDVKM. CDR3 sequence (DNA): TGTGCCAGCGGATTGGAGGAGACCTACGAGCAGTACTTC. Translated: CASGLEETYEQYF.

The rearrangement links TRBV7-9 to TRBJ2-3; the D is unclear. The V gene lost 5 bases and the J gene lost 4 bases, with 13 bases spanning the gap. From germline, CDR1 is SEHNR and CDR2 FQNEAQ (reference sequence). CDR3 length: 14 residues. DNA of the CDR3: TGTGCCAGCAGCAATAGACACAGCCCAGATACGCAGTATTTT. This gives the protein CASSNRHSPDTQYF. The full variable domain, completed using reference TRBV7-9 and TRBJ2-3, is DTGVSQNPRHKITKRGQNVTFRCDPISEHNRLYWYRQTLGQGPEFLTYFQNEAQLEKSRLLSDRFSAERPKGSFSTLEIQRTEQGDSAMYLCASSNRHSPDTQYFGPGTRLTVL.

The table lists this clone with a few counts. The CDR3 spells CASSETGTSGSYEQFF. In DNA, the CDR3 is TGTGCCAGCAGTGAGACCGGGACTAGCGGGAGCTATGAGCAGTTCTTC. The chain employs TRBV6-4 and TRBJ2-1; 14 bases line up with TRBD2. Germline CDR1 and CDR2: MRHNA and SNTAGT. Trimming took 3 bases from V and 8 from J; bases not matched to a gene: 6. This CDR3 spans 16 amino acids.

Details on this clone: The junction and the germline gene differ at one end; a read error may be behind it. The V gene is TRBV7-9, the J gene TRBJ2-1; no clear D. The CDR3 consists of 12 residues. Germline-derived CDR1 and CDR2 are SEHNR and FQNEAQ (reference sequence). CDR3 sequence (DNA): TGTTCCAGCAGCTTCCGAGTGGATGAGCAGTTCTTC. Its protein is CSSSFRVDEQFF. The complete variable domain, with remaining parts taken from reference TRBV7-9 and TRBJ2-1, reads DTGVSQNPRHKITKRGQNVTFRCDPISEHNRLYWYRQTLGQGPEFLTYFQNEAQLEKSRLLSDRFSAERPKGSFSTLEIQRTEQGDSAMYLCSSSFRVDEQFFGPGTRLTVL.

This clone occurred many times. J is TRBJ1-2 and V is TRBV6-5; tentatively, D is TRBD1 (6 bases). CDR3 length equals 14 residues. Germline V CDR1 and CDR2: MNHEY, SVGAGI. Trimming left V 6 bases short and J 8 bases short, with 19 bases between. This chain's CDR3 is CASSPQGGSAGYTF. CDR3 sequence (DNA): TGTGCCAGCAGCCCACAGGGTGGAAGCGCGGGCTACACCTTC.

This clone was found a few times. The chain has TRBV6-4 and TRBJ2-6, with 8 bases fitting TRBD1. The V gene's germline CDR1 is MRHNA and CDR2 SNTAGT. V was clipped by 3 bases and J by 0 bases; unmatched bases: 1. The CDR3 extends over 16 amino acids. CDR3 coding DNA: TGTGCCAGCAGTGAGACAGGGGACTCTGGGGCCAACGTCCTGACTTTC. Protein product: CASSETGDSGANVLTF.

This rearrangement joins TRBV2 to TRBJ2-2; 11 nucleotides line up with TRBD2. The length of the CDR3 is 16 residues. V shed 6 bases, J shed 1 base, and the junction held 4 bases outside the gene matches. The germline V gene has CDR1 SNHLY and CDR2 FYNNEI. The CDR3 loop reads CASRGGLAGNTGELFF. DNA of the CDR3: TGTGCCAGCAGGGGAGGACTAGCGGGGAACACCGGGGAGCTGTTTTTT.

The gene calls are TRBV4-2 and TRBJ2-1; no definite D call. Trimming stripped 4 bases from V and 7 bases from J, with 11 bases between. There are 13 residues in the CDR3. The germline CDR1 and CDR2 sequences are LGHNA and YNFKEQ. The CDR3 bases are TGTGCCAGCAGCCGGCTGCCCTCGAATGAGCAGTTCTTC. Protein product: CASSRLPSNEQFF.

The V call is TRBV2, the J call TRBJ1-4; 9 nucleotides agree with TRBD1. This CDR3 has 14 residues. Trimming removed 6 bases from V and 7 bases from J; junction bases left unmatched: 6. Germline V gives CDR1 SNHLY, CDR2 FYNNEI. The CDR3 DNA reads TGTGCCAGCAGGCTAACAGGGGGCGTTGAAAAACTGTTTTTT. Encoded protein: CASRLTGGVEKLFF.

The genes are TRBV30 and TRBJ2-1; TRBD2 agrees at 13 bases. The CDR3 contains 15 residues. J lost 6 bases, V lost 0 bases, and 2 bases had no gene match. Germline CDR1 and CDR2: GTSNPN and SVGIG (reference sequence). CDR3 DNA sequence: TGTGCCTGGAGTGTAGGACTAGCGGGAGTCAATGAGCAGTTCTTC. Encoded protein: CAWSVGLAGVNEQFF. The variable domain in full, with the rest retrieved from reference TRBV30 and TRBJ2-1, is SQTIHQWPATLVQPVGSPLSLECTVEGTSNPNLYWYRQAAGRGLQLLFYSVGIGQISSEVPQNLSASRPQDRQFILSSKKLLLSDSGFYLCAWSVGLAGVNEQFFGPGTRLTVL.

The gene calls are TRBV27 and TRBJ1-4; the D gene is possibly TRBD1 (5 bases). Germline V CDR1 and CDR2: MNHEY, SMNVEV (reference sequence). V was cut by 6 bases and J by 8 bases, with 16 bases left in between. The CDR3 length is 14 residues. The CDR3 DNA reads as TGTGCCAGCAGCCTCGTTAGGGGAGGGGAAAAACTGTTTTTT. Encoded protein: CASSLVRGGEKLFF.

There are a few counts of this clone. The V and J genes are TRBV19 and TRBJ2-7; TRBD2 is a possible D gene (5 bases). This CDR3 is built from 13 residues. V was cut by 4 bases and J by 5 bases, with 12 bases left in between. From germline, CDR1 is LNHDA and CDR2 SQIVND (reference sequence). This CDR3 is CASSRGGGHEQYF. Written as DNA, the CDR3 is TGTGCCAGTAGTAGAGGAGGCGGCCACGAGCAGTACTTC.

The J gene is TRBJ2-7, the V gene TRBV5-1, with 7 bases matching TRBD2. CDR1 and CDR2 (germline): SGHRS, YFSETQ. CDR3 length: 16 residues. Losses at the gene ends were 0 bases for V and 4 bases for J; bases not matched to a gene: 10. The CDR3 loop is CASSLGRRERVYEQYF. CDR3 in DNA: TGCGCCAGCAGCTTGGGGAGGCGGGAGCGAGTATACGAGCAGTACTTC.

In its sample, this clone was seen once. V gene TRBV6-5 combines with J gene TRBJ2-1; 9 bases line up with TRBD2. J was trimmed by 6 bases and V by 0 bases; bases with no gene match: 6. The CDR3 sequence is 16 residues long. Germline values: CDR1 MNHEY, CDR2 SVGAGI. The CDR3 region has the DNA TGTGCCAGCAGTTACTCGTTGCCTAGCGGGGCCAATGAGCAGTTCTTC. Protein: CASSYSLPSGANEQFF.